Following are 12 T cell receptor beta chains from one sample sequenced in a study of OX40 agonist ivuxolimab in advanced cancers. Method: immunoSEQ multiplex PCR; TCRdb's copy keeps in-frame clones and lacks some. In the table there are about 17,000 clones, roughly 78% of which are singletons. The specimen comprised CD4+ or CD8+ T cells sorted from blood, sampled in a trial of the OX40 agonist ivuxolimab. The receptors come from an adult with an advanced solid tumor such as melanoma, head and neck, liver or kidney cancer.

The chain employs TRBV6-6 and TRBJ2-3; 11 bases map to TRBD2. J gave up 3 bases and V 4 bases, and 6 bases lay outside the gene matches. The CDR3 is made up of 16 amino acids. Germline CDR1 is MNHNY and CDR2 is SVGAGI (reference sequence). CDR3 amino acids: CASSSSSGGMTDTQYF. The CDR3 region has the DNA TGTGCCAGCAGTTCCTCTAGCGGGGGGATGACAGATACGCAGTATTTT.

The chain is built from TRBV7-2 and TRBJ2-7; a weak D match, TRBD1 (6 bases). The CDR3 contains 15 residues. The germline gives CDR1 SGHTA, CDR2 FQGNSA. The V gene lost 1 base and the J gene lost 4 bases, with 14 bases spanning the gap. The CDR3 sequence: CASSLVPDSGYEQYF. In DNA form, the CDR3 reads TGTGCCAGCAGCTTAGTCCCGGACAGTGGGTACGAGCAGTACTTC.

The rearrangement joins TRBV9 to TRBJ2-7; TRBD2 aligns across 10 bases. The trim removed 2 bases at V and 1 base at J, leaving 0 bases unmatched. Germline V gene lookup returns CDR1 SGDLS and CDR2 YYNGEE. The CDR3 consists of 14 residues. The CDR3 spells CASSVTSGSYEQYF. CDR3 DNA: TGTGCCAGCAGCGTGACTAGCGGGTCCTACGAGCAGTACTTC.

The rearrangement uses TRBV11-2 and TRBJ2-3, with 7 bases that match TRBD2. The CDR3 is 15 amino acids. Germline V CDR1 and CDR2: SGHAT, FQNNGV. After removal of 2 bases from V and 1 base from J, the junction contained 3 bases not matched to a gene. The CDR3 region is CASSLLRGGTDTQYF. The CDR3 DNA is TGTGCCAGCAGCTTATTACGGGGGGGCACAGATACGCAGTATTTT.

This clone appeared a single time. The chain carries TRBV27 and TRBJ1-2; no reliable D call. CDR3 length: 14 residues. The germline V and J ends were trimmed by 8 bases and 1 base, with 14 bases remaining between them. Looked up from germline, CDR1 is MNHEY and CDR2 is SMNVEV (reference sequence). For the CDR3, the DNA is TGTGCCAGCGGACCAGGATTAAATAACTATGGCTACACCTTC. The encoded protein is CASGPGLNNYGYTF.

The chain links TRBV19 to TRBJ2-2, with D maybe TRBD2 (5 bases). Germline V gene data show CDR1 as LNHDA and CDR2 as SQIVND (reference sequence). CDR3 length: 14 residues. V was shortened by 4 bases and J by 6 bases, with 12 bases between the two germline ends. The CDR3 spells CASSTMTISGELFF. The CDR3 region has the DNA TGTGCCAGTAGTACCATGACTATTTCCGGGGAGCTGTTTTTT.

CDR3 nucleotides: TGTGCCAGCAGCCCAGGGTTCGGGCACACTGAAGCTTTCTTT. Amino acid sequence: CASSPGFGHTEAFF. The chain employs TRBV27 and TRBJ1-1, with a tentative D call TRBD1 (5 bases). This CDR3 has 14 amino acids. Germline CDR1 reads MNHEY; CDR2 reads SMNVEV (reference sequence). Trimming cost V 6 bases and J 3 bases, with 14 bases left between them.

The CDR3 loop is CASSVWGDATGSGNTIYF. DNA of the CDR3: TGTGCCAGCAGCGTTTGGGGGGACGCCACGGGCTCTGGAAACACCATATATTTT. The rearrangement uses TRBV11-3 and TRBJ1-3, with D perhaps matching TRBD1 (5 bases). Trimming pared 5 bases from V and 0 bases from J, leaving 20 bases between. The CDR3 length is 18 residues. CDR1 and CDR2 from the germline V gene are SGHNT and YENEEA.

The genes are TRBV28 and TRBJ2-7, with a weak D call TRBD1 (6 bases). V lost 4 bases, J lost 2 bases, and 15 bases lay in between. Per germline, CDR1 MDHEN and CDR2 SYDVKM. This CDR3 is built from 15 residues. In DNA form, the CDR3 reads TGTGCCAGCAGTTCCACAGGGTTCCCCCCCTACGAGCAGTACTTC. Residues: CASSSTGFPPYEQYF.

This clone was counted once. This sequence joins TRBV27 and TRBJ1-1; D not resolved. CDR3 length equals 14 residues. The germline V and J ends were trimmed by 2 bases and 4 bases, with 11 bases remaining between them. The germline CDR1 and CDR2 sequences are MNHEY and SMNVEV (reference sequence). CDR3 loop: CASSLGGPGTEAFF. The CDR3 DNA reads TGTGCCAGCAGTTTAGGAGGGCCTGGCACTGAAGCTTTCTTT.

This sequence joins TRBV27 and TRBJ2-2; 10 bases fit TRBD1. Germline V gene sequence: CDR1 MNHEY, CDR2 SMNVEV (reference sequence). This CDR3 contains 17 residues. The V gene end was trimmed by 0 bases and the J gene end by 5 bases; junction bases not matched to a gene: 6. As DNA, the CDR3 is TGTGCCAGCAGTTTATCGACAGGGGGCGTACGGACCGGGGAGCTGTTTTTT. Translating it yields CASSLSTGGVRTGELFF.

Points on this clone: Other DNA sequences in this specimen translate into the identical CDR3. This chain uses TRBV4-2 with TRBJ2-1, with 7 bases fitting TRBD2. The V and J ends lost 0 bases and 2 bases, in that order; junction bases with no gene match: 7. CDR1 is LGHNA and CDR2 is YNFKEQ in the germline V gene. The CDR3 spans 17 residues. The CDR3 reads CASSQEGPGLTYNEQFF. As DNA, the CDR3 is TGTGCCAGCAGCCAAGAAGGACCGGGACTAACCTACAATGAGCAGTTCTTC.